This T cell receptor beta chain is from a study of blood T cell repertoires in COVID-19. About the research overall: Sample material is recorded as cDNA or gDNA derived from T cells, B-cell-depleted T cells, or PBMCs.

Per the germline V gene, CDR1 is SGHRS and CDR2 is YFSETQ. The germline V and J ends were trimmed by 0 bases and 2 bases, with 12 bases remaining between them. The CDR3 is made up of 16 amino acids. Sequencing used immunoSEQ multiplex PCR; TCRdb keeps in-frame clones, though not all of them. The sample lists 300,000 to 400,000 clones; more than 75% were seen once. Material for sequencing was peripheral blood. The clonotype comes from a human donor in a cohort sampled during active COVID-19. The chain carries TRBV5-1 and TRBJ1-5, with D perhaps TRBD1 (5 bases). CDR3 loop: CASSLAPQGGNQPQHF. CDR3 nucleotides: TGCGCCAGCAGCTTGGCCCCGCAGGGCGGCAATCAGCCCCAGCATTTT.